This T cell receptor (beta chain) is drawn from a study of cytomegalovirus exposure and HLA in healthy donors. Study outcomes and limitations: Published work reported that the classifier diagnosed cytomegalovirus status with high specificity and sensitivity. Later on, an analysis tied some 17,000 TCR beta sequences to HLA alleles at 0.05 false discovery rate. When a later analysis was performed, an Asian-associated ancestry cluster reportedly had fewer N-insertions than the approximately 680-donor mean. A missense DCLRE1C variant was associated with V- and J-gene trimming of TCR beta chains in a later analysis, and an independent cohort replicated the association.

The PCR was carried out with 60 Vbeta primers and 13 Jbeta primers. TCRdb's copy holds only in-frame clones and misses some; the assay was immunoSEQ multiplex PCR. The sample has approximately 100,000 clones, more than 65% seen once. V was pared by 6 bases and J by 1 base, with 13 bases between. Germline V lookup: CDR1 LNHDA, CDR2 SQIVND (reference sequence). The CDR3 consists of 15 residues. Regarding this clone: The antigen is unknown.

The clonotype originates from a woman aged 50 to 60 in good health and CMV-seropositive. The sample consisted of PBMCs. The chain uses TRBV19 and TRBJ2-1, with TRBD1 as a possible D gene (6 bases). CDR3 bases: TGTGCCAGTAGAGTGGACAGCTCGTCCTACAATGAGCAGTTCTTC. Translating gives CASRVDSSSYNEQFF.